The source of this TCR beta chain is a study of identical twins. The CDR3 extends over 13 amino acids. The V and J ends lost 6 bases and 5 bases respectively, with 12 bases between them. Concerning this clonotype itself: Its specificity is not known.

Whole-study results and caveats: Modelling approaches yielded underestimates of out-of-frame TCR alpha sharing between monozygotic twins. Insertions were fewer in abundant cord blood beta clonotypes, whereas memory repertoires showed none of this pattern.

Template switching added a universal primer binding site, and final cDNA carried unique molecular identifiers. TCRdb reanalysed the 5' RACE reads using MiXCR and keeps one entry per CDR3 protein. The sample lists around 1.7 million distinct CDR3 sequences, less than 40% occurring once. The chain carries TRBV12-3 or TRBV12-4 and TRBJ2-3; the D gene is possibly TRBD2 (5 bases). The receptor was derived from a newborn girl in good health. The sample consisted of cord blood. CDR3 DNA sequence: TGTGCCAGCAGCCACGGGGTCAAAGATACGCAGTATTTT. Protein sequence: CASSHGVKDTQYF.